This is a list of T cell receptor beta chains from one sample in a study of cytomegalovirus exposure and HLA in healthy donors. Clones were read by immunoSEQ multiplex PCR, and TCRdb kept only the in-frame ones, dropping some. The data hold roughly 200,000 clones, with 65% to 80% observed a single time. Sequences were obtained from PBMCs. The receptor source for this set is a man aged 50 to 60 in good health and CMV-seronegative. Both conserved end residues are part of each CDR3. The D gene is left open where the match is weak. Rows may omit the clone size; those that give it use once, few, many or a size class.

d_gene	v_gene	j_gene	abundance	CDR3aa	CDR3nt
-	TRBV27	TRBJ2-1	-	CASSQNRISSSNEQFF	TGTGCCAGCAGTCAGAACAGGATTAGTAGCAGTAATGAGCAGTTCTTC
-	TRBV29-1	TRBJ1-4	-	CSVSGDEKLFF	TGCAGCGTTAGCGGGGATGAAAAACTGTTTTTT
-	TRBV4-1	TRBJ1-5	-	CASSHINQPQHF	TGCGCCAGCAGCCACATCAATCAGCCCCAGCATTTT
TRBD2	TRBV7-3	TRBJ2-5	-	CASSKNGRLAGVETQYF	TGTGCCAGCAGTAAAAATGGGAGGCTAGCGGGAGTTGAGACCCAGTACTTC
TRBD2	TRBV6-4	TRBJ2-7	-	CASSDTASGSYEQYF	TGTGCCAGCAGTGACACGGCTAGCGGCTCCTACGAGCAGTACTTC
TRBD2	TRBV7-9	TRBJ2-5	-	CASSLGRGALRETQYF	TGTGCCAGCAGCTTGGGGCGGGGGGCCCTTCGAGAGACCCAGTACTTC
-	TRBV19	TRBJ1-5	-	CASSIGEHQPQHF	TGTGCCAGTAGTATTGGAGAACATCAGCCCCAGCATTTT
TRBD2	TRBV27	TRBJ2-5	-	CASSTAGGLGETQYF	TGTGCCAGCAGTACAGCGGGAGGTCTGGGAGAGACCCAGTACTTC
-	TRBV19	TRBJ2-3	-	CASSTGALAGTQYF	TGTGCCAGTAGTACCGGAGCCCTTGCGGGTACGCAGTATTTT
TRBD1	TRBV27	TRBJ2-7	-	CASSLRTGLYEQYF	TGTGCCAGCAGTTTGAGGACAGGGTTGTACGAGCAGTACTTC
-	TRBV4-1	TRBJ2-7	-	CASSLSGRSSYEQYF	TGCGCCAGCAGCCTATCAGGGCGTAGCTCCTACGAGCAGTACTTC
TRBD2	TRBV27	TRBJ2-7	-	CASSLSGREASYEQYF	TGTGCCAGCAGTCTATCGGGGCGGGAGGCCTCCTACGAGCAGTACTTC
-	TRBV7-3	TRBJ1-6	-	CASSIGQHSPLHF	TGTGCCAGCAGCATAGGACAGCATTCACCCCTCCACTTT
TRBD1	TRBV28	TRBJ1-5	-	CASSPGRRGLNQPQHF	TGTGCCAGCAGTCCTGGACGGAGGGGGCTGAATCAGCCCCAGCATTTT
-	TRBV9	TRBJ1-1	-	CASSPHPETPRGTEAFF	TGTGCCAGCAGCCCTCACCCAGAGACTCCCCGGGGGACTGAAGCTTTCTTT
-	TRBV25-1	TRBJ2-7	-	CASSPRDKSSYEQYF	TGTGCCAGCAGTCCCCGGGACAAGAGCTCCTACGAGCAGTACTTC
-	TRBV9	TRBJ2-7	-	CASSVDPAADEQYF	TGTGCCAGCAGCGTAGACCCAGCGGCGGACGAGCAGTACTTC
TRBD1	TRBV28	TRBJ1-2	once	CASIPEGAYYGYTF	TGTGCCAGCATCCCCGAGGGGGCGTACTATGGCTACACCTTC
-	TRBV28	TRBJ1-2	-	CASSLLTRTGGYTF	TGTGCCAGCAGTTTACTGACTCGGACGGGAGGCTACACCTTC
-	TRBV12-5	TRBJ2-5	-	CASEDRQETQYF	TGTGCTAGTGAGGACAGACAAGAGACCCAGTACTTC
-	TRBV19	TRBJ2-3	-	CASSTLGSTDTQYF	TGTGCCAGTAGTACGCTAGGTAGCACAGATACGCAGTATTTT
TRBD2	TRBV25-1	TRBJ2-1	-	CASSTQREGPPEQFF	TGTGCCAGCAGTACTCAGCGGGAGGGCCCACCTGAGCAGTTCTTC
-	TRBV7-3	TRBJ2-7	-	CASSPTRPGEQYF	TGTGCCAGCAGCCCAACGCGACCAGGCGAGCAGTACTTC
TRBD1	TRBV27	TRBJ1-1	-	CASSLQGRNTEAFF	TGTGCCAGCAGTCTACAGGGGCGGAACACTGAAGCTTTCTTT
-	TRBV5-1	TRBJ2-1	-	CASSLELTSYNEQFF	TGCGCCAGCAGCTTGGAACTAACCTCCTACAATGAGCAGTTCTTC
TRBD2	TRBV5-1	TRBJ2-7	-	CASSFASGSNYEQYF	TGCGCCAGCAGCTTCGCCAGCGGGAGTAACTACGAGCAGTACTTC
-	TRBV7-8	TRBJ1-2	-	CASSLASGEEARYGYTF	TGTGCCAGCAGCTTAGCGTCAGGCGAGGAGGCGCGGTATGGCTACACCTTC
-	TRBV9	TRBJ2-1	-	CASSVATRSNEQFF	TGTGCCAGCAGCGTAGCTACTAGGTCCAATGAGCAGTTCTTC
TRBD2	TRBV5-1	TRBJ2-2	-	CASSPQVAGVTGELFF	TGCGCCAGCAGCCCGCAGGTAGCGGGAGTTACCGGGGAGCTGTTTTTT
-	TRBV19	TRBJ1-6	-	CASSPVGGNSPLHF	TGTGCCAGTAGTCCCGTCGGAGGGAATTCACCCCTCCACTTT
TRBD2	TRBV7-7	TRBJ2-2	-	CASSFSGGEPFF	TGTGCTAGCAGCTTTTCGGGGGGGGAGCCGTTTTTT